This record covers a single TCR beta chain. Its antigen remains unidentified. Sample treatment: some 20 received Ad26.COV2.S at low or high dose, single or two shots; 5 received placebo; per-sample allocation not given. All samples were drawn on day 63, counting from the first vaccine or placebo injection. The donor's status was that of an adult aged 18-55 years in Boston. Expressing Wuhan-strain SARS-CoV-2 spike, an Ad26 vector served as the vaccine. Produced via immunoSEQ multiplex PCR; TCRdb's table is partial and in-frame only. The data show about 220,000 clones, 88% seen once. These data originate in a study of Ad26.COV2.S vaccination and SARS-CoV-2 variants. Study summary: The donor belonged to the COV1001 Ad26.COV2.S trial arm. Study conclusions and caveats: Reportedly, spike-specific CD8+ and CD4+ T cell responses achieved substantial breadth once vaccination had taken place.

The specimen comprised peripheral blood, sampled in a trial of Ad26.COV2.S vaccine versus placebo. This sequence originates from a person between 18 and 59 years old who received the Ad26.COV2.S COVID-19 vaccine or a placebo.

The CDR3 DNA is TGCAGTGCTAGTGGGGACAGGGGGTCCAATGAGCAGTTCTTC. This translates into CSASGDRGSNEQFF. This chain connects TRBV20-1 to TRBJ2-1, with 11 nucleotides matching TRBD1. V was pared by 3 bases and J by 6 bases, with 4 bases of the junction left unmatched. The CDR3 has 14 amino acids. CDR1 is DFQATT, CDR2 SNEGSKA, per germline (reference sequence).